Detailed here is one T cell receptor (beta chain). The V end lost 1 base, the J end lost 4 bases, and 16 bases lay between the germline ends. The CDR3 consists of 16 residues. Looked up from germline, CDR1 is LNHDA and CDR2 is SQIVND (reference sequence). This entry comes from a study of blood T cell repertoires in COVID-19. Measured with immunoSEQ multiplex PCR; TCRdb has only the in-frame clones, and not every one. Of 25,000 to 35,000 clones in the sample, 90% to 95% are singletons; the top ten hold 9.5% to 10%. The receptor comes from a human donor with active COVID-19. The donor label of this sample is uncertain. The chain joins TRBV19 to TRBJ1-1, with D possibly matching TRBD1 (6 bases). The material sequenced was peripheral blood. This CDR3 reads CASSIVPQGLSTEAFF. CDR3 nucleotides: TGTGCCAGTAGTATAGTCCCACAGGGACTAAGCACTGAAGCTTTCTTT. Full variable domain (remainder filled in from reference TRBV19 and TRBJ1-1): DGGITQSPKYLFRKEGQNVTLSCEQNLNHDAMYWYRQDPGQGLRLIYYSQIVNDFQKGDIAEGYSVSREKKESFPLTVTSAQKNPTAFYLCASSIVPQGLSTEAFFGQGTRLTVV.